This TCR beta chain was sequenced in a study of tumor-infiltrating lymphocytes in primary liver carcinoma. Background on the study: Tumors were stage T1-T3 N0M0, about 4 to 11 cm across. Points from the study as a whole: Relative to tumor region pairs, the tumor-adjacent and tumor-blood pairs showed overlap that was lower. A significantly higher top-250-clone fraction was recorded for tumors than for blood (p = 0.039). Bulk samples went unsorted, so CD4+ and CD8+ repertoires were not compared.

Using a constant-region primer together with ProtoScript II reverse transcriptase, TCR beta cDNA was made from 500 to 650 ng of total RNA. Library construction for TCR beta comprised three nested multiplex PCR rounds performed with slightly modified ARM-PCR. Amplification in the first two PCR rounds was performed using TRBV1-TRBV30 forward primers and a C-beta reverse primer for around 9 cycles each. TCRdb independently ran MiXCR on the multiplex PCR reads; one entry per CDR3 protein. The table records about 200,000 distinct CDR3 sequences, about two thirds of them present only once. For this clonotype: Antigen specificity is unknown. This may arise from a read error, as a much more abundant clone is one base away.

Germline V gene sequence: CDR1 MNHNY, CDR2 SVGAGI (reference sequence). The CDR3 spans 15 residues. It was unsorted whole blood that yielded blood RNA, and germline DNA was also extracted. The TCR sequence derives from a woman aged 60 to 75 with primary liver carcinoma and hepatitis B virus infection. This rearrangement joins TRBV6-6 to TRBJ2-7; 7 nucleotides align to TRBD2. Sequencing used peripheral blood. CDR3 in DNA: TGTTCCAGCAGTTACCTCGGCGGGAGCTCCTACGAGCAGTACTTC. Amino acid sequence: CSSSYLGGSSYEQYF.